This T cell receptor beta chain was identified during a study of CD8 T cells in ankylosing spondylitis. Quantitative 5'-RACE with molecular barcodes generated TCR beta libraries. Each CDR3 protein is one row after TCRdb ran MiXCR on the 5' RACE reads. This table holds 200,000 to 250,000 distinct CDR3 sequences, about 6.7% found once. Ten or more counts support this clonotype. Its antigen is not identified. The study's findings and limits: From matched ankylosing spondylitis synovial fluid, disease-linked clones were reportedly recovered at significantly enriched levels. Blood from ankylosing spondylitis patients appeared to carry a characteristic roughly eight-variant TCR beta motif.

The CDR3 length is 14 residues. Germline V gene data show CDR1 as SGHAT and CDR2 as FQNNGV. V was trimmed by 4 bases and J by 2 bases, leaving 11 bases between them. The material sequenced was blood, either unsorted or a sorted T cell fraction (not recorded which). The TCR sequence derives from a male donor with ankylosing spondylitis. J is TRBJ2-5 and V is TRBV11-2, with a possible D match to TRBD2 (5 bases). CDR3 sequence (DNA): TGTGCCAGCAGCTACGGAGGAACTCAAGAGACCCAGTACTTC. Protein sequence: CASSYGGTQETQYF.